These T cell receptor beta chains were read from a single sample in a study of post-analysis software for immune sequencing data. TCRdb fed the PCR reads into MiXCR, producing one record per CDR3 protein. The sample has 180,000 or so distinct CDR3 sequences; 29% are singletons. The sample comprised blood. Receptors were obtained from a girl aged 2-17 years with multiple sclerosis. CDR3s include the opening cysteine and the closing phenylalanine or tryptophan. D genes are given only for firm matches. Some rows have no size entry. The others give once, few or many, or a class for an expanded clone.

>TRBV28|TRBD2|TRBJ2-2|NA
TGTGCCACCTTAGCGGGAAACACCGGGGAGCTGTTTTTT
CATLAGNTGELFF
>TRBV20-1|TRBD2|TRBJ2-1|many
TGCAGTGCTGCCCGGACTAGCGTGAATGAGCAGTTCTTC
CSAARTSVNEQFF
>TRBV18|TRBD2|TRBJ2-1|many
TGTGCCAGCTCACCCGGGCGGGAGGGCCCCCATGAGCAGTTCTTC
CASSPGREGPHEQFF
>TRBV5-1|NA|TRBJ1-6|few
TGCGCCAGCAGCTTGGAAATTGCTTATAATTCACCCCTCCACTTT
CASSLEIAYNSPLHF
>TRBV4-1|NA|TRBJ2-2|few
TGCGCCAGCAGCCAAGTAGGGGGAGCCCCGAGGGGCACCGGGGAGCTGTTTTTT
CASSQVGGAPRGTGELFF
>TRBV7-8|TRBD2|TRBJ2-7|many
TGTGCCAGCCTGACTAGCGGGGGTACCTACGAGCAGTACTTC
CASLTSGGTYEQYF
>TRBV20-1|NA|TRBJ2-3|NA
TGCAGTGCTAGAGATGGGACTGGCCAAGATACGCAGTATTTT
CSARDGTGQDTQYF
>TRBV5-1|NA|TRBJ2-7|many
TGCGCCAGCAGCTTGGGGAACCTGAACGCCTACGAGCAGTACTTC
CASSLGNLNAYEQYF
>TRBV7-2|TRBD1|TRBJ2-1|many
TGTGCCAGCAGCTTAGCTCGGGGGACAGGGTCTTATGAGCAGTTCTTC
CASSLARGTGSYEQFF
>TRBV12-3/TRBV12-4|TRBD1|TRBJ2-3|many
TGTGCCAGCAGTTTACTCGGGACAGGAGTCACAGATACGCAGTATTTT
CASSLLGTGVTDTQYF
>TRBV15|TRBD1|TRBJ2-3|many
TGTGCCACCAGCAGAGCAGGGGGAATGAACACAGATACGCAGTATTTT
CATSRAGGMNTDTQYF
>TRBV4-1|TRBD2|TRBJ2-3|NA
TGCGCCAGCAGCCACCCAAAGCCCGGGGGGAACACAGATACGCAGTATTTT
CASSHPKPGGNTDTQYF
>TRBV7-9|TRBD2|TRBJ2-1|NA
TGTGCCAGCAGCCCAAGGACTAGCGGGAGGGCCTACAATGAGCAGTTCTTC
CASSPRTSGRAYNEQFF
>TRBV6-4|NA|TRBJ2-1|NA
TGTGCCAGCAGTCCGGCAGAACAGGGTCTATCCTACAATGAGCAGTTCTTC
CASSPAEQGLSYNEQFF
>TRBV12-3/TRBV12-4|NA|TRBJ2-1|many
TGTGCCAGCACCACCGGGCCGGGTGATGAGCAGTTCTTC
CASTTGPGDEQFF
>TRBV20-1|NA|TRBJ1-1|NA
TGCAGTGCCCTCGCGGGGTTGGGGAACACTGAAGCTTTCTTT
CSALAGLGNTEAFF
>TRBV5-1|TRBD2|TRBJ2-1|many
TGCGCCAGCACCTTCGGGACTACGAGCTCCTACAATGAGCAGTTCTTC
CASTFGTTSSYNEQFF
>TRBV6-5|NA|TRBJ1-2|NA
TGTGCCAGCAGTTTACGGCAGTATGGCTACACCTTC
CASSLRQYGYTF
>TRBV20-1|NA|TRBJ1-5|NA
TGCAGTGCACCCGGGTATGGGGGCGGGAGCAATCAGCCCCAGCATTTT
CSAPGYGGGSNQPQHF
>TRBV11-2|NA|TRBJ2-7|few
TGTGCCAGCAGCTTAATTGGGCAAGGCGGGCGCGCCTACGAGCAGTACTTC
CASSLIGQGGRAYEQYF
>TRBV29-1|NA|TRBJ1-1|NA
TGCAGCGCTGTAAATACTGGAGCTTTCTTT
CSAVNTGAFF
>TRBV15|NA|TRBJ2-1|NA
TGTGCCACCAGCACCCACTTCCAGATCTCCTACAATGAGCAGTTCTTC
CATSTHFQISYNEQFF
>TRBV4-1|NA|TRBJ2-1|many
TGCGCCAGCAGCCAAGTCCCCCGGGTGGGGTACAATGAGCAGTTCTTC
CASSQVPRVGYNEQFF
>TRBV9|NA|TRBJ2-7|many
TGTGCCAGCAGCGTAGGAGGGGGTAGCGGATACGAGCAGTACTTC
CASSVGGGSGYEQYF
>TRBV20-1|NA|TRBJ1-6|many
TGCAGTGCCATGGACGCGGGGTCACCCCTCCACTTT
CSAMDAGSPLHF
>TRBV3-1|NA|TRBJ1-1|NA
TGTGCCAGCAGCCCTGTATGGACCGGGGACACTGAAGCTTTCTTT
CASSPVWTGDTEAFF
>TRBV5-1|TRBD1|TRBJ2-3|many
TGCGCCAGCAACGACAGGGGAGCAGATACGCAGTATTTT
CASNDRGADTQYF
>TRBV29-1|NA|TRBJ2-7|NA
TGCAGCGTGGAGATGGTACAGGGGGAGGGTTACGAGCAGTACTTC
CSVEMVQGEGYEQYF
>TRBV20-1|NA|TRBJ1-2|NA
TGCAGTGCTAGGCTGGATTTAGGCTATGGCTACACCTTC
CSARLDLGYGYTF
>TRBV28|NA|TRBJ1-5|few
TGTGCCAGCAGTTTACCCAGGGCCGGACAGCCCCAGCATTTT
CASSLPRAGQPQHF
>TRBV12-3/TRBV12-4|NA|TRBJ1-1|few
TGTGCCAGCAGTCCATCTACAGGGTTAGCTTTCTTT
CASSPSTGLAFF
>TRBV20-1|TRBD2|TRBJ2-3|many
TGCAGTGGATGGGGACTAGGATCAGATACGCAGTATTTT
CSGWGLGSDTQYF
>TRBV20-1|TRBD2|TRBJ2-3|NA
TGCAGTGCTCCCTCCCTGAAGACTAGCGAGACCACAGATACGCAGTATTTT
CSAPSLKTSETTDTQYF
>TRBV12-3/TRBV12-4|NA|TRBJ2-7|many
TGTGCCAGCAGTTTAGAGTGGCCCTCCTACGAGCAGTACTTC
CASSLEWPSYEQYF
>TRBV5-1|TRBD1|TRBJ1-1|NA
TGCGCCAGCAGCTGGACAGGAAAGCCCACTGAAGCTTTCTTT
CASSWTGKPTEAFF
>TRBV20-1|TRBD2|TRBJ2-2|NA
TGCAGTGCTGGGGGGACTAGGGTGAACACCGGGGAGCTGTTTTTT
CSAGGTRVNTGELFF
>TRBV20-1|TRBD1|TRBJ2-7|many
TGCAGTGCTCCCGGACAGGGGAAAACCTACGAGCAGTACTTC
CSAPGQGKTYEQYF
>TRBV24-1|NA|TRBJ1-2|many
TGTGCCACCAGTGATACAGCCGGGACACCCCGGGGGTATGGCTACACCTTC
CATSDTAGTPRGYGYTF
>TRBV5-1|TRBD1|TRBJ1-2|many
TGCGCCAGCAGCCGAGGACAGGATAACTATGGCTACACCTTC
CASSRGQDNYGYTF
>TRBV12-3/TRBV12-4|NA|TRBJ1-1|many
TGTGCCAGCAGATCTCCAGCACCAGGGAACACTGAAGCTTTCTTT
CASRSPAPGNTEAFF
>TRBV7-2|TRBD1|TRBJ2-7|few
TGTGCCAGCAGCCCTTATACCGGGACAGAAAGCTACGAGCAGTACTTC
CASSPYTGTESYEQYF
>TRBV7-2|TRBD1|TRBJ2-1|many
TGTGCCAGCAGCCCCAAGACAGGGGGCCCTTACAATGAGCAGTTCTTC
CASSPKTGGPYNEQFF
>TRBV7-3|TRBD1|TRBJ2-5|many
TGTGCCAGCAGCCTTGGACAGGGTTATTCGGAGACCCAGTACTTC
CASSLGQGYSETQYF
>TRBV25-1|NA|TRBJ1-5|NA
TGTGCCAGCAGTGAGCTGGGGGGAAGATGGCAGCCCCAGCATTTT
CASSELGGRWQPQHF
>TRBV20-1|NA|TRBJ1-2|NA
TGCAGTGCTAGACAGACATTTGCCTCTGGCTACACCTTC
CSARQTFASGYTF
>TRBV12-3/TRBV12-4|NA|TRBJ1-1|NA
TGTGCCAGCAGTTTAGCGTCGGGGAGGATGAACACTGAAGCTTTCTTT
CASSLASGRMNTEAFF
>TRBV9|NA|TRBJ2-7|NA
TGTGCCAGCAGCGCCCGGGCCAGCTCCTACGAGCAGTACTTC
CASSARASSYEQYF
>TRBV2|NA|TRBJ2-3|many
TGTGCCAGCAGCAGACTTGGGGGACCAGATACGCAGTATTTT
CASSRLGGPDTQYF
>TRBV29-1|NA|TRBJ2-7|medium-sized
TGCAGCGCTGAGGGTGGCAGTTCCTACGAGCAGTACTTC
CSAEGGSSYEQYF
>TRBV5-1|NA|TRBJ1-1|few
TGCGCCAGCAGCTTGTCTCTTGTTTCGAACACTGAAGCTTTCTTT
CASSLSLVSNTEAFF
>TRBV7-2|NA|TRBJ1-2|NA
TGTGCCAGCAGCCTTTACAGGGAAGGCTACACCTTC
CASSLYREGYTF
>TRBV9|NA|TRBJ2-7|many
TGTGCCAGCAGCCCCAGAGGGGGACCCTACGAGCAGTACTTC
CASSPRGGPYEQYF
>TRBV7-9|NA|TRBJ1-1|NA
TGTGCCAGCAGCCCAGCGGGTCGACAGGTCGCTTTCTTT
CASSPAGRQVAFF
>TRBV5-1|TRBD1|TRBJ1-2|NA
TGCGCCAGCAGCTTGTTGGGACGGACAGGGGGCGCACATGGCTACACCTTC
CASSLLGRTGGAHGYTF
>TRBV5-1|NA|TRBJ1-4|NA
TGCGCCAGCAGCACCGGGGGCCTCCGGCGAGGCGAAAAACTGTTTTTT
CASSTGGLRRGEKLFF
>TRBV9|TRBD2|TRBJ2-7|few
TGTGCCGGCAGCGAATCGGGGGGAGCCTACGAGCAGTACTTC
CAGSESGGAYEQYF
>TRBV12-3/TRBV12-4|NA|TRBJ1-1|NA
TGTGCCAGCAGCCCTAGGGTCAGCAACACTGAAGCTTTCTTT
CASSPRVSNTEAFF
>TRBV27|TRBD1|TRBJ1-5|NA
TGTGCCAGCAGACGGACAGGGCGGTATCAGCCCCAGCATTTT
CASRRTGRYQPQHF
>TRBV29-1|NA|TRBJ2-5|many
TGCAGCGTTGAGGCAGGGGGGATGGAGACCCAGTACTTC
CSVEAGGMETQYF
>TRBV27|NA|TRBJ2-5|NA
TGTGCCAGCAGTTTATCTCGACGGCCCTACAATGGGCAGTACTTC
CASSLSRRPYNGQYF